Below are 24 T cell receptor beta chains sequenced from a single sample in a study of blood T cell repertoires in COVID-19. Measured with immunoSEQ multiplex PCR; TCRdb has only the in-frame clones, and not every one. Of under 200,000 clones listed, 80% to 95% are singletons. The sample consisted of peripheral blood. These receptors came from a man aged 45-65 years with acute or convalescent COVID-19.

The rearrangement links TRBV27 to TRBJ2-1; TRBD2 might be the D (5 bases). The V end was cut by 2 bases, the J end by 10 bases, with 9 bases between. The CDR3 is 12 amino acids. Germline CDR1 is MNHEY and CDR2 is SMNVEV (reference sequence). The CDR3 spells CASSLPQREQFF. CDR3 sequence (DNA): TGTGCCAGCAGTTTACCCCAGCGGGAGCAGTTCTTC.

The J gene is TRBJ1-3, the V gene TRBV9, with 10 positions matching TRBD1. After removal of 3 bases from V and 0 bases from J, the junction contained 3 bases not matched to a gene. Germline assignment: CDR1 SGDLS and CDR2 YYNGEE. The CDR3 has 16 amino acids. CDR3 amino acids: CASSEGQGHSGNTIYF. CDR3 bases: TGTGCCAGCAGCGAGGGACAGGGGCACTCTGGAAACACCATATATTTT.

The chain joins TRBV7-2 to TRBJ1-2, with a weak D call TRBD1 (5 bases). Per the germline V gene, CDR1 is SGHTA and CDR2 is FQGNSA. The CDR3 loop spans 14 amino acids. V dropped 5 bases and J dropped 4 bases, with 14 bases sitting between them. This CDR3 is CASSPGGTAYGYTF. The CDR3 bases are TGTGCCAGCAGCCCCGGGGGGACGGCCTATGGCTACACCTTC.

This chain links TRBV27 with TRBJ2-1; D not certain. The germline V and J ends were trimmed by 2 bases and 4 bases, with 9 bases remaining between them. The CDR3 is 14 amino acids. Germline V CDR1 and CDR2: MNHEY, SMNVEV (reference sequence). CDR3 nucleotide sequence: TGTGCCAGCAGTTTAGCGGCAATTTACAATGAGCAGTTCTTC. Its protein product is CASSLAAIYNEQFF.

The chain carries TRBV28 and TRBJ1-5, with 8 positions matching TRBD1. Germline values: CDR1 MDHEN, CDR2 SYDVKM. V shed 6 bases and J 4 bases; nucleotides not matched to a gene: 14. This CDR3 is 17 amino acids long. The CDR3 here is CASRPMTGEVGNQPQHF. The CDR3 coding sequence is TGTGCCAGCAGACCAATGACAGGGGAGGTGGGGAATCAGCCCCAGCATTTT. The entire variable domain, with the rest obtained from reference TRBV28 and TRBJ1-5, is as follows: DVKVTQSSRYLVKRTGEKVFLECVQDMDHENMFWYRQDPGLGLRLIYFSYDVKMKEKGDIPEGYSVSREKKERFSLILESASTNQTSMYLCASRPMTGEVGNQPQHFGDGTRLSIL.

The chain carries TRBV5-1 and TRBJ1-2; no clear D. Between the trimmed V and J ends, which lost 4 bases and 4 bases, there was a span of 14 bases. The CDR3 is 14 residues long. Germline CDR1 and CDR2: SGHRS and YFSETQ. This CDR3 is CASSGEGGLYGYTF. The CDR3 nucleotides are TGCGCCAGCAGCGGGGAGGGAGGCCTCTATGGCTACACCTTC.

This chain links TRBV25-1 with TRBJ1-2; a weak D match, TRBD1 (5 bases). Trimming left V 5 bases short and J 1 base short, with 11 bases between. Germline CDR1 and CDR2: MGHDK and SYGVNS. The CDR3 runs to 14 residues. This chain's CDR3 is CASSQRGLNYGYTF. CDR3 DNA: TGTGCCAGCAGTCAAAGGGGTCTTAACTATGGCTACACCTTC.

The chain links TRBV5-1 to TRBJ2-3; no clear D. V was clipped by 0 bases and J by 2 bases, with 7 bases between them. The germline gives CDR1 SGHRS, CDR2 YFSETQ. The CDR3 length is 14 residues. CDR3 DNA sequence: TGCGCCAGCAGCTTGGACAGCTACACAGATACGCAGTATTTT. Its translation: CASSLDSYTDTQYF.

J is TRBJ1-6 and V is TRBV27; the D gene is possibly TRBD1 (6 bases). Germline lookup yields CDR1 MNHEY and CDR2 SMNVEV (reference sequence). The V gene lost 2 bases and the J gene lost 2 bases, with 13 bases spanning the gap. This CDR3 is built from 17 residues. The CDR3 reads CASSLQQGRTYNSPLHF. The CDR3 bases are TGTGCCAGCAGTTTACAACAGGGAAGAACCTATAATTCACCCCTCCACTTT.

This clone was counted a few times. V gene TRBV7-2 combines with J gene TRBJ2-5; 7 bases agree with TRBD2. The J segment lost 5 bases and the V segment lost 5 bases, leaving 8 bases of the junction unmatched. CDR3 length: 14 amino acids. CDR1 is SGHTA, CDR2 FQGNSA, per germline. The CDR3 nucleotides are TGTGCCAGCAGCCCTCACCAGGGAGGGGAGACCCAGTACTTC. Translating gives CASSPHQGGETQYF.

The rearrangement links TRBV9 to TRBJ2-5, with 12 bases lining up with TRBD2. Unmatched junction bases numbered 4, after V lost 0 bases and J lost 4 bases. The CDR3 runs to 16 residues. Germline CDR1 SGDLS, CDR2 YYNGEE. The DNA for the CDR3 is TGTGCCAGCAGCGTAGATAGGGGACTAGCGGGAGAGACCCAGTACTTC. This codes for CASSVDRGLAGETQYF.

The chain employs TRBV4-2 and TRBJ2-2; D ambiguous. The V gene lost 0 bases and the J gene lost 0 bases, with 8 bases spanning the gap. Germline values: CDR1 LGHNA, CDR2 YNFKEQ. This CDR3 is built from 16 residues. Here the CDR3 DNA reads TGTGCCAGCAGCCAAGACCCCCAGACGAACACCGGGGAGCTGTTTTTT. This gives the protein CASSQDPQTNTGELFF.

This chain links TRBV4-1 with TRBJ1-3; D is unresolved. The V end lost 5 bases, the J end lost 2 bases, and 7 bases lay between the germline ends. The CDR3 has 13 residues. Germline V CDR1 and CDR2: MGHRA, YSYEKL. The CDR3 loop is CASSTGPGNTIYF. DNA of the CDR3: TGCGCCAGCAGCACCGGTCCTGGAAACACCATATATTTT.

The genes are TRBV9 and TRBJ2-1; 7 bases fit TRBD2. CDR3 length: 16 residues. V shed 0 bases, J shed 3 bases, and the junction held 6 bases outside the gene matches. Per the germline V gene, CDR1 is SGDLS and CDR2 is YYNGEE. The DNA of the CDR3 is TGTGCCAGCAGCGTAGTAGGCGGGGGTTACTACAATGAGCAGTTCTTC. The encoded protein is CASSVVGGGYYNEQFF.

V is TRBV7-9 and J is TRBJ2-1, with D possibly TRBD2 on 5 matching bases. The CDR3 is 14 amino acids. The germline CDR1 and CDR2 sequences are SEHNR and FQNEAQ (reference sequence). V gave up 1 base and J gave up 9 bases, with 13 bases separating them. Here the CDR3 reads CASSLDPGWGEQFF. The CDR3 coding sequence is TGTGCCAGCAGCTTAGATCCGGGGTGGGGTGAGCAGTTCTTC.

This clone is a singleton in its sample. The rearrangement joins TRBV30 to TRBJ1-6, with 7 bases that match TRBD1. Looked up from germline, CDR1 is GTSNPN and CDR2 is SVGIG (reference sequence). The J segment lost 7 bases and the V segment lost 4 bases, leaving 4 bases of the junction unmatched. The CDR3 has 13 amino acids. The CDR3 here is CAWTDRANSPLHF. CDR3 coding DNA: TGTGCCTGGACCGACAGGGCGAATTCACCCCTCCACTTT.

The chain couples TRBV19 to TRBJ2-7, with D perhaps matching TRBD2 (6 bases). Germline CDR1 LNHDA, CDR2 SQIVND (reference sequence). Between the trimmed V and J ends, which lost 5 bases and 6 bases, there was a span of 26 bases. The CDR3 totals 17 residues. The CDR3 protein is CASSHTLYGGRMVEQYV. The CDR3 DNA is TGTGCCAGTAGTCACACGCTCTATGGAGGGAGGATGGTCGAGCAGTACGTC.

The chain has TRBV4-1 and TRBJ2-7; 10 positions agree with TRBD1. J was trimmed by 6 bases and V by 2 bases; bases with no gene match: 4. The CDR3 is 14 residues long. CDR1 is MGHRA, CDR2 YSYEKL, per germline. This chain's CDR3 is CASSQLTGGVEQYF. The CDR3 bases are TGCGCCAGCAGCCAATTGACAGGGGGCGTCGAGCAGTACTTC.

The chain combines TRBV7-2 with TRBJ1-1; D gene unclear. Trimming pared 2 bases from V and 5 bases from J, leaving 12 bases between. Germline CDR1 is SGHTA and CDR2 is FQGNSA. This CDR3 has 14 amino acids. CDR3 nucleotides: TGTGCCAGCAGCTTAACAAACACCAGGACTGAAGCTTTCTTT. It is translated as CASSLTNTRTEAFF.

This chain connects TRBV4-1 to TRBJ1-1; D ambiguous. This CDR3 has 15 amino acids. The germline V gene has CDR1 MGHRA and CDR2 YSYEKL. V was trimmed by 0 bases and J by 4 bases, leaving 12 bases between them. The CDR3 DNA is TGCGCCAGCAGCCAAGATTGGGCTCAGCCCACTGAAGCTTTCTTT. It codes for CASSQDWAQPTEAFF.

The chain joins TRBV9 to TRBJ2-1; TRBD2 matches 14 bases. This CDR3 has 16 residues. J lost 6 bases, V lost 2 bases, and 4 bases had no gene match. Germline CDR1 reads SGDLS; CDR2 reads YYNGEE. The CDR3 is CASSVTGTSGGNEQFF. CDR3 coding DNA: TGTGCCAGCAGCGTTACCGGGACTAGCGGGGGCAATGAGCAGTTCTTC.

This chain uses TRBV19 with TRBJ1-1; 9 positions agree with TRBD1. Germline CDR1 reads LNHDA; CDR2 reads SQIVND (reference sequence). Losses at the gene ends were 5 bases for V and 3 bases for J; bases not matched to a gene: 10. The CDR3 totals 16 residues. CDR3 sequence reads: CASSSRTGAGDTEAFF. CDR3 coding DNA: TGTGCCAGTAGTTCGCGGACAGGGGCCGGGGACACTGAAGCTTTCTTT.

The chain joins TRBV28 to TRBJ2-5; D unclear. The CDR3 loop spans 14 amino acids. The V end was cut by 8 bases, the J end by 3 bases, with 16 bases between. Germline V gene lookup returns CDR1 MDHEN and CDR2 SYDVKM. The CDR3 sequence is CASSEVRDEETQYF. CDR3 in DNA: TGTGCCAGCTCCGAGGTTCGCGACGAAGAGACCCAGTACTTC. The variable domain in full, completed from reference TRBV28 and TRBJ2-5, reads DVKVTQSSRYLVKRTGEKVFLECVQDMDHENMFWYRQDPGLGLRLIYFSYDVKMKEKGDIPEGYSVSREKKERFSLILESASTNQTSMYLCASSEVRDEETQYFGPGTRLLVL.

This chain uses TRBV3-1 (or the pseudogene TRBV3-2) with TRBJ2-7; D is uncertain. The CDR3 is 15 amino acids. The germline gives CDR1 LGHDT, CDR2 YNNKEL (reference sequence). The germline V and J ends were trimmed by 1 base and 4 bases, with 14 bases remaining between them. This CDR3 is CASSQVAQSFYEQYF. CDR3 nucleotide sequence: TGTGCCAGCAGCCAAGTGGCCCAATCGTTTTACGAGCAGTACTTC.